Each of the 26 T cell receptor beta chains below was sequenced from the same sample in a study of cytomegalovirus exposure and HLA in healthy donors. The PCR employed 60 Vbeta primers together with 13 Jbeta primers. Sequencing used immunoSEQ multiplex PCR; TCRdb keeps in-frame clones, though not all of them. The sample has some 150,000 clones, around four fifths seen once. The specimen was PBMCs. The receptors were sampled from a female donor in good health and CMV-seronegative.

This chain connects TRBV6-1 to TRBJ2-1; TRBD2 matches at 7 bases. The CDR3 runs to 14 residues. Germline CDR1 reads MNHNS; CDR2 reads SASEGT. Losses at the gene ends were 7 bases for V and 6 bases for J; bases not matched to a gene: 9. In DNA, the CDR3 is TGTGCCAGCACCGAAAGGGCTAGCGGCAATGAGCAGTTCTTC. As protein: CASTERASGNEQFF.

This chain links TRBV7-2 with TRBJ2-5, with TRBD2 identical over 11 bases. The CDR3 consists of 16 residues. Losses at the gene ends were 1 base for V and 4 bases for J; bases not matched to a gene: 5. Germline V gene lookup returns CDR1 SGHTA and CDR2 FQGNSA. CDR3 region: CASSLEVAGGRETQYF. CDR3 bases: TGTGCCAGCAGCTTAGAGGTAGCGGGGGGGAGAGAGACCCAGTACTTC.

CDR3 protein: CASSLTGEREKLFF. The CDR3 DNA reads TGCGCCAGCAGCTTGACAGGGGAGAGGGAAAAACTGTTTTTT. V and J are TRBV5-1 and TRBJ1-4, with 7 positions matching TRBD1. Germline CDR1 and CDR2: SGHRS and YFSETQ. With V trimmed by 1 base and J by 8 bases, 5 bases remained unmatched. The CDR3 runs to 14 residues.

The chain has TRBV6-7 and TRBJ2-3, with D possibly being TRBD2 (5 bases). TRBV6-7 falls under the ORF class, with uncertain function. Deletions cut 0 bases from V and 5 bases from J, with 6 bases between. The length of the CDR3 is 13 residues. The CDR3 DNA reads TGTGCCAGCAGTTACTCTGGAGGAGATACGCAGTATTTT. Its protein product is CASSYSGGDTQYF.

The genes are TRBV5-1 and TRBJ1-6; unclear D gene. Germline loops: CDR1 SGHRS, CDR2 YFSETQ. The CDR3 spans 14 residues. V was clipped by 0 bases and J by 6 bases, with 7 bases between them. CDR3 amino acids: CASSLAGVNSPLHF. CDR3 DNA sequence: TGCGCCAGCAGCTTGGCCGGGGTTAATTCACCCCTCCACTTT.

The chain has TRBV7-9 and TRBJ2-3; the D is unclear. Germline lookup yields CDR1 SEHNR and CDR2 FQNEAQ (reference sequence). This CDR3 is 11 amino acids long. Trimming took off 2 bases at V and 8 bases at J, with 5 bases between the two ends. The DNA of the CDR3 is TGTGCCAGCAGCTTATTGGCTACGCAGTATTTT. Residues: CASSLLATQYF.

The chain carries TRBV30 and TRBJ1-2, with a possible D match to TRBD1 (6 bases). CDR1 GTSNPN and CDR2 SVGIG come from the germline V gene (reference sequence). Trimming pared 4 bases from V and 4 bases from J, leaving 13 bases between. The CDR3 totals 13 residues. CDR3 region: CAWTPGQIYGYTF. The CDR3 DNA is TGTGCCTGGACACCGGGACAAATCTATGGCTACACCTTC.

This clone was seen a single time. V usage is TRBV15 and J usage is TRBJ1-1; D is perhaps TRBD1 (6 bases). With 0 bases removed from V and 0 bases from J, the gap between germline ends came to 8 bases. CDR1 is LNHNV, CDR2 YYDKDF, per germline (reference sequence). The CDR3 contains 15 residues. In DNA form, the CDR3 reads TGTGCCACCAGCAGAGATGAGGGGGTGAACACTGAAGCTTTCTTT. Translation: CATSRDEGVNTEAFF. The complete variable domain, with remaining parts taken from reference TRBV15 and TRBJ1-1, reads DAMVIQNPRYQVTQFGKPVTLSCSQTLNHNVMYWYQQKSSQAPKLLFHYYDKDFNNEADTPDNFQSRRPNTSFCFLDIRSPGLGDTAMYLCATSRDEGVNTEAFFGQGTRLTVV.

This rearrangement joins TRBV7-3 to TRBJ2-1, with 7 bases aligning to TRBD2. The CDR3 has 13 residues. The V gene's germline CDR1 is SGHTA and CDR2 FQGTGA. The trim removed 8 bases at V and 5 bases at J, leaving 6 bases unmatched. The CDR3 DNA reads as TGTGCCAGCGGGGAGGGGCCAAACAATGAGCAGTTCTTC. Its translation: CASGEGPNNEQFF.

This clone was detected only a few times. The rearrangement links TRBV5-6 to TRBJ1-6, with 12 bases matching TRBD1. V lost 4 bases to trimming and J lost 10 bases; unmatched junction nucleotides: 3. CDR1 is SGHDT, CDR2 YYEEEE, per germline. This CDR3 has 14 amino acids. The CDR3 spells CASSRDRGLSPLHF. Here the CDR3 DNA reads TGTGCCAGCAGCCGGGACAGGGGGCTGTCACCCCTCCACTTT. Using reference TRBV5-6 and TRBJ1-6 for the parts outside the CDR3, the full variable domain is DAGVTQSPTHLIKTRGQQVTLRCSPKSGHDTVSWYQQALGQGPQFIFQYYEEEERQRGNFPDRFSGHQFPNYSSELNVNALLLGDSALYLCASSRDRGLSPLHFGNGTRLTVT.

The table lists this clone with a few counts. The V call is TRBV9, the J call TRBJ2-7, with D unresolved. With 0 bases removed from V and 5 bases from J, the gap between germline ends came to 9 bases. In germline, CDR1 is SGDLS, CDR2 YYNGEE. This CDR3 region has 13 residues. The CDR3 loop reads CASSVGMADEQYF. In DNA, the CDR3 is TGTGCCAGCAGCGTAGGTATGGCGGACGAGCAGTACTTC.

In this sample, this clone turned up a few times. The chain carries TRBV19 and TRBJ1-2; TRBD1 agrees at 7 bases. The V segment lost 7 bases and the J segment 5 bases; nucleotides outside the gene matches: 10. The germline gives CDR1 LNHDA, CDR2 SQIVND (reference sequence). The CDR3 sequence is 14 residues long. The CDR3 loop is CASTDMTGSYGYTF. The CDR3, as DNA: TGTGCCAGTACCGACATGACAGGGAGTTATGGCTACACCTTC.

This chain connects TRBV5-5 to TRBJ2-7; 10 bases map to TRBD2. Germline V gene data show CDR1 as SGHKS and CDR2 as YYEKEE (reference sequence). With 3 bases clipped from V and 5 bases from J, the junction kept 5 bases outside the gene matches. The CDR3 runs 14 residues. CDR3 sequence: CASSYSGTSDEQYF. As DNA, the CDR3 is TGTGCCAGCAGCTATTCCGGGACTAGCGACGAGCAGTACTTC. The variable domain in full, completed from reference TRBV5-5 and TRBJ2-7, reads DAGVTQSPTHLIKTRGQQVTLRCSPISGHKSVSWYQQVLGQGPQFIFQYYEKEERGRGNFPDRFSARQFPNYSSELNVNALLLGDSALYLCASSYSGTSDEQYFGPGTRLTVT.

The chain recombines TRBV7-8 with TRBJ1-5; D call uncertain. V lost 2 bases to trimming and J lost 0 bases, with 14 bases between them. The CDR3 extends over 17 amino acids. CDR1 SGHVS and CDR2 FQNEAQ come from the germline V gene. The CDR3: CASSLSERGYSNQPQHF. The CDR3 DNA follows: TGTGCCAGCAGCTTATCCGAGCGGGGATATAGCAATCAGCCCCAGCATTTT.

CDR3 residues: CASSVPGLAGGGELFF. The CDR3 DNA is TGTGCCAGCAGTGTCCCGGGACTAGCGGGGGGTGGGGAGCTGTTTTTT. The rearrangement joins TRBV25-1 to TRBJ2-2, with 15 bases matching TRBD2. Losses at the gene ends were 4 bases for V and 8 bases for J; bases not matched to a gene: 5. Germline V gene data show CDR1 as MGHDK and CDR2 as SYGVNS. This CDR3 spans 16 amino acids. Full variable domain (remainder filled in from reference TRBV25-1 and TRBJ2-2): EADIYQTPRYLVIGTGKKITLECSQTMGHDKMYWYQQDPGMELHLIHYSYGVNSTEKGDLSSESTVSRIRTEHFPLTLESARPSHTSQYLCASSVPGLAGGGELFFGEGSRLTVL.

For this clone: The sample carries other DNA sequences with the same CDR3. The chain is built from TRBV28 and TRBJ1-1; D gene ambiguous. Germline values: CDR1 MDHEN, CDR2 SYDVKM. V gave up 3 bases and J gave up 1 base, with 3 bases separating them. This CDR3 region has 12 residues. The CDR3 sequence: CASSFRNTEAFF. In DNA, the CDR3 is TGTGCCAGCAGTTTTCGGAACACTGAAGCTTTCTTT.

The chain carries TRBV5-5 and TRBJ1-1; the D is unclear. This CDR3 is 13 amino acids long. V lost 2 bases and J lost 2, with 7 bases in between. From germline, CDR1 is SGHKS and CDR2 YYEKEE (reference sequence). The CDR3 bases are TGTGCCAGCAGCTTCCCAGGAAACACTGAAGCTTTCTTT. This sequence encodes CASSFPGNTEAFF.

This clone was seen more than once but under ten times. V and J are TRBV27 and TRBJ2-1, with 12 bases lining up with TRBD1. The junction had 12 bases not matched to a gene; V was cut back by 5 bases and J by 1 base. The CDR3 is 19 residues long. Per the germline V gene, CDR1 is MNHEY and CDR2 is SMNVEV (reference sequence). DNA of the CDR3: TGTGCCAGCAGTAATCCGGGACAGGGGGCTTTTGGGTCCTACAATGAGCAGTTCTTC. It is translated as CASSNPGQGAFGSYNEQFF.

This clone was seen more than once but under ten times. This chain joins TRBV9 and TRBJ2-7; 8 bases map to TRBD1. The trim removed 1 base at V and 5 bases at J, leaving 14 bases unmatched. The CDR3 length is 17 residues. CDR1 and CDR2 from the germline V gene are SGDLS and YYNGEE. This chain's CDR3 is CASSVSLGGSGGDEQYF. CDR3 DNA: TGTGCCAGCAGCGTAAGCTTGGGGGGATCAGGGGGCGACGAGCAGTACTTC.

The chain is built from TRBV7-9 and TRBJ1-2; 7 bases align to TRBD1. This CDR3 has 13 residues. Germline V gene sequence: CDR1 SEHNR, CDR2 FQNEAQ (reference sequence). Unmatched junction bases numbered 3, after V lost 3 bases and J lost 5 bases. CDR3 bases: TGTGCCAGCAGCTTCGGACAGGTTTATGGCTACACCTTC. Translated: CASSFGQVYGYTF.

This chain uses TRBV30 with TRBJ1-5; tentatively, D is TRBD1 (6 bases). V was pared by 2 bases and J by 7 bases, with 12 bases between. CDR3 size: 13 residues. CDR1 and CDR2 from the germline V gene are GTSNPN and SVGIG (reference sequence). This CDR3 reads CAWSTGISQPQHF. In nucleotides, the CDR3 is TGTGCCTGGAGTACAGGGATCTCCCAGCCCCAGCATTTT.

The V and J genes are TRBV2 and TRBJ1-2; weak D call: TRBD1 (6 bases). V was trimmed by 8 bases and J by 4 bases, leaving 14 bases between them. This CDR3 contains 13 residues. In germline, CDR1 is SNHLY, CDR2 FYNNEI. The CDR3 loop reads CASPLGQLYGYTF. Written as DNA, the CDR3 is TGTGCCAGCCCACTCGGACAGCTCTATGGCTACACCTTC.

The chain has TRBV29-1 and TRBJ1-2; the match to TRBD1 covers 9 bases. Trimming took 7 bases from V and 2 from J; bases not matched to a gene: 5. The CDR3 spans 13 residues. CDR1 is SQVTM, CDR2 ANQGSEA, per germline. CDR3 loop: CSARDRENYGYTF. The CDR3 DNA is TGCAGCGCCCGGGACAGGGAAAACTATGGCTACACCTTC.

CDR3 region: CASSLPQTGVLEAFF. CDR3 nucleotides: TGTGCCAGCAGCTTACCCCAGACAGGGGTTTTGGAAGCTTTCTTT. This rearrangement joins TRBV11-2 to TRBJ1-1; 8 bases are shared with TRBD1. This CDR3 has 15 residues. Per germline, CDR1 SGHAT and CDR2 FQNNGV. The V gene end was trimmed by 2 bases and the J gene end by 8 bases; junction bases not matched to a gene: 10.

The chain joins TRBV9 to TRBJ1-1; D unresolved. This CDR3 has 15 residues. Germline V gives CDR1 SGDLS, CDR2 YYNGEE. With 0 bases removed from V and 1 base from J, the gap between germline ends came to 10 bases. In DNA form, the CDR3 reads TGTGCCAGCAGCGTAGTAAACAGTTGGAACACTGAAGCTTTCTTT. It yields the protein CASSVVNSWNTEAFF.

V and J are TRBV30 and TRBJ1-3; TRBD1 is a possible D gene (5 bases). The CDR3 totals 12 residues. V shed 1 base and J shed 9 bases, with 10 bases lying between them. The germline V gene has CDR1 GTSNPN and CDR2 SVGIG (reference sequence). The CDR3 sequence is CAWSGRGSTIYF. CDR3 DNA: TGTGCCTGGAGTGGCCGGGGGAGCACCATATATTTT.